This TCR beta chain is drawn from a study of identical twins listed by TCRdb under 2016. Notes on the research overall: To test whether fetal clonotypes persist, the study used deep sequencing on TCR alpha and beta repertoires from monozygotic twins, unrelated adults of various ages, and cord blood. Replicate twin experiments were performed at different times using different library preparation protocols to rule out contamination.

The sample holds many counts of this clonotype. It has no known antigen specificity. Base qualities are not provided; no much larger clone lies one nucleotide away. CDR1 and CDR2, per the germline V gene, are LGHNA and YNFKEQ. The cysteine opens and the phenylalanine closes a CDR3 of 16 amino acids. The CDR3 DNA has 48 bases and is translated from base 1. V is clipped by 0 bases and J by 0 bases, and the sequence between their germline boundaries is 12 bases long. Every donor was a healthy Caucasian. The method behind the library was 5' RACE. TCRdb shows the sequencer as Illumina HiSeq 2000. Template switching introduced a universal primer binding site; the final cDNA contained a unique molecular identifier, enabling accurate counting of TCR cDNA molecules. Specific primers in the conserved constant-segment region were used to synthesize first-strand cDNA for the TCR alpha and beta chains. To control for contamination, every cDNA library was double barcoded, receiving both a SMART-Mk sample barcode and Illumina barcodes. Two successive PCR steps introduced TruSeq adapter sequences along with Illumina sample barcodes. TCR alpha and beta cDNA libraries were sequenced on the Illumina HiSeq platform with custom primers. In the original analysis: Raw reads were processed with MiGEC to extract unique molecular identifiers, and MiXCR was used to determine CDR3 positions. Recombination models were inferred per individual with the repgenHMM and IGoR tools using an EM algorithm. Shared clonotypes were analyzed with the tcR package in R, and sharing was normalized by the product of cloneset sizes. To study raw recombination without the effects of thymic and clonal selection, out-of-frame nonproductive sequences were analyzed. TCRdb took the public reads, trimmed them with fastp at Q25, ran MiXCR for clone calling and kept in-frame beta chains. A single entry per CDR3 protein holds the most common genes and DNA from its merged rows. The V and J calls come from TCRdb's annotation, not from the publication. The sample table shows around 1.7 million distinct CDR3 sequences, and about 30% are seen once. The ten largest clones represent roughly 0.3% of the sample.

Broader findings and caveats from the paper: The excess sharing between twins in beta out-of-frame sequences was weaker because fewer shared sequences reduced the signal-to-noise ratio. Compared with coincidental sharing between unrelated individuals, out-of-frame TCR alpha sequences shared between twins showed an excess of sequences with low generation probability. In monozygotic twins, out-of-frame TCR alpha sharing was systematically underestimated by recombination models, although the models agreed with sharing between unrelated individuals. Fewer insertions were carried by abundant cord blood beta clonotypes, a similar but weaker trend appeared in young adult naive repertoires, and no such trend appeared in memory repertoires. Zero-insertion analyses could be partly confounded by invariant T cells such as MAIT and iNKT, although diverse VJ usage argued against such confounding for most clonotypes. Because the same donors could not be followed over many years, the conclusions relied on cross-sectional statistical analysis.

This sequence uses TRBV4-2 and TRBJ2-7; the D segment could be TRBD2, given 6 matching bases. This TCR derives from a newborn girl in good health. Material: cord blood. For the CDR3, the sequence is CASSQDNAGFSYEQYF. The nucleotide sequence reads as follows: TGTGCCAGCAGCCAAGATAACGCGGGGTTCTCCTACGAGCAGTACTTC.